One sample yielded the 8 T cell receptor beta chains listed below, sequenced in a study of molecular identifiers for immune sequencing clone quantification. TCRdb itself ran the PCR reads through MiXCR, one entry per CDR3 protein. The sample includes around 480,000 distinct CDR3 sequences, about a fifth seen only once; the top ten take about 0.8%. The specimen sequenced was naive CD8+ T cells from blood, with Jurkat cell RNA spiked in. Described subset: FACS-sorted CD8+CD4-CCR7+CD45RA+ naive T cells. The receptors were sampled from a human donor in good health. Some libraries in this study had Jurkat cell RNA spiked in.

The V call is TRBV6-1, the J call TRBJ1-5; D is unclear. The CDR3 loop spans 19 amino acids. Germline V gene sequence: CDR1 MNHNS, CDR2 SASEGT. The V gene lost 4 bases and the J gene lost 2 bases, with 24 bases spanning the gap. The CDR3 spells CASSVIEHRHTYGNQPQHF. The CDR3 bases are TGTGCCAGCAGTGTCATCGAACACCGACATACTTATGGCAATCAGCCCCAGCATTTT.

This clonotype was picked up many times. The J gene is TRBJ2-5, the V gene TRBV19, with D possibly matching TRBD2 (6 bases). CDR1 is LNHDA, CDR2 SQIVND, per germline (reference sequence). The CDR3 runs to 15 residues. The germline V and J ends were trimmed by 4 bases and 1 base, with 13 bases remaining between them. The CDR3 nucleotides are TGTGCCAGTAGTACCACGCCGGGACTCCAAGAGACCCAGTACTTC. Amino acid sequence: CASSTTPGLQETQYF.

The sample holds a few counts of this clonotype. The J gene is TRBJ2-1, the V gene TRBV4-2, with a weak D call TRBD2 (5 bases). V was cut by 0 bases and J by 3 bases, with 15 bases left in between. The CDR3 is 17 amino acids. The germline V gene has CDR1 LGHNA and CDR2 YNFKEQ. The CDR3 reads CASSQEASGSYYNEQFF. CDR3 nucleotides: TGTGCCAGCAGCCAAGAGGCGTCGGGGAGCTACTACAATGAGCAGTTCTTC.

Concerning this clonotype itself: The junction departs from germline at one end; a sequencing error may be responsible. The rearrangement uses TRBV19 and TRBJ2-1; 9 bases line up with TRBD2. This CDR3 has 14 amino acids. The germline V gene has CDR1 LNHDA and CDR2 SQIVND (reference sequence). The CDR3 DNA is TGTACCAGTAGTATGGGACTAGCCTATGGTGAGCAGTTCTTC. Encoded protein: CTSSMGLAYGEQFF.

In its sample, this clonotype was seen once. This may be a read error: a much more frequent sequence differs by one nucleotide. The chain carries TRBV4-1 and TRBJ2-7; D possibly corresponds to TRBD1 (6 bases). The germline CDR1 and CDR2 sequences are MGHRA and YSYEKL. The V gene lost 0 bases and the J gene lost 4 bases, with 16 bases spanning the gap. The CDR3 is 16 residues long. CDR3 protein: CASSQDNEQGYYEQYF. The CDR3 nucleotides read TGCGCCAGCAGCCAAGATAACGAACAGGGTTATTACGAGCAGTACTTC.

The J gene is TRBJ2-1, the V gene TRBV5-4; 12 positions match TRBD1. The length of the CDR3 is 14 residues. V dropped 4 bases and J dropped 9; count of bases not matched to a gene: 5. Germline CDR1 and CDR2: SGHNT and YYREEE (reference sequence). CDR3 residues: CASSPGQGATEQFF. CDR3 bases: TGTGCCAGCAGCCCGGGACAGGGGGCTACTGAGCAGTTCTTC.

This clonotype was observed many times. The rearrangement joins TRBV6-2 or TRBV6-3 to TRBJ2-2; 12 positions agree with TRBD2. Germline V gives CDR1 MNHEY, CDR2 SVGEGT. Trimming at V came to 5 bases and at J to 5 bases, leaving 6 bases not matched to a gene. The CDR3 runs 16 residues. CDR3 sequence reads: CASSRLAGVWTGELFF. DNA for the CDR3: TGTGCCAGCAGTCGACTAGCGGGAGTATGGACCGGGGAGCTGTTTTTT.

This clonotype showed up many times. V gene TRBV6-2 or TRBV6-3 combines with J gene TRBJ2-7, with D possibly matching TRBD2 (5 bases). Germline CDR1 and CDR2: MNHEY and SVGEGT. There are 11 residues in the CDR3. The ends were cut back, 5 bases at V and 10 bases at J, with 12 bases in the middle. CDR3 loop: CASSTPGIQYF. DNA for the CDR3: TGTGCCAGCAGTACCCCCGGGATCCAGTACTTC.